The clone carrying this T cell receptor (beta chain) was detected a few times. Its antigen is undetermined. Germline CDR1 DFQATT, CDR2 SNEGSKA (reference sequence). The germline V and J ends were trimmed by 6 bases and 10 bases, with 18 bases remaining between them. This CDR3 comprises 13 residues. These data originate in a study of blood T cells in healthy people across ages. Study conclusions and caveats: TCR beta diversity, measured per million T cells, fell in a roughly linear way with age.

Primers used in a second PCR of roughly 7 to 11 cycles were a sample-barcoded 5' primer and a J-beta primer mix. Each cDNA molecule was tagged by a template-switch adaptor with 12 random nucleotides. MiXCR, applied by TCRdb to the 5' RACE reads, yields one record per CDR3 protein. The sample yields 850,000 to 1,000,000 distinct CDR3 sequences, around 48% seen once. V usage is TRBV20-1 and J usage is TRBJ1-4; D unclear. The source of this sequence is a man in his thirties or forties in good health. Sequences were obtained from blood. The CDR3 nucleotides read TGCAGTGCCAGTTGGACCCAAAAGGGAAAACTGTTTTTT. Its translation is CSASWTQKGKLFF.